The entry that follows covers one T cell receptor (beta chain) sequence. The sample comes from a study of sequential checkpoint blockade in melanoma. Data came from immunoSEQ multiplex PCR; TCRdb stores just in-frame clones and leaves some out. Among fewer than 2,000 clones, roughly 73% were seen once, and the ten largest hold 23%. Treatment: randomized to nivolumab then ipilimumab (arm A) or the reverse (arm B). Material: CD8+ T cells sorted from blood (inferred from file names), obtained from a patient given nivolumab and ipilimumab in sequence. The source of this sequence is a human donor with melanoma.

CDR3 coding DNA: TGTGCCAGCAGGAAAACAACCGTGCCTCCCTACGAGCAGTACTTC. Translation gives CASRKTTVPPYEQYF. J is TRBJ2-7 and V is TRBV27; D not resolved. Germline V gives CDR1 MNHEY, CDR2 SMNVEV (reference sequence). The CDR3 covers 15 residues. V lost 6 bases, J lost 2 bases, and 17 bases lay in between.